These T cell receptor beta chains were read from a single sample in a study of blood T cell repertoires in COVID-19. Clones were sequenced by immunoSEQ multiplex PCR, and TCRdb holds only the in-frame ones, with some missing. Of 350,000 to 550,000 clones in the sample, roughly nine tenths are singletons; the top ten hold around 1.1%. The source material was PBMCs or T cells enriched from blood (not recorded which). These receptors were obtained from a man younger than 45 who had recovered from COVID-19. CDR3s leave out the opening cysteine and the closing phenylalanine or tryptophan. Each record gives: V gene, J gene, D gene, CDR3 protein. A D gene is named only where the DNA matches it firmly.

>TRBV5-6|TRBJ2-4|NA
ASSLWAEIAKNIQY
>TRBV3-1/TRBV3-2|TRBJ1-1|TRBD1
ASSPRPGGARNTEAF
>TRBV28|TRBJ2-2|NA
ASSLFQGYTGELF
>TRBV7-9|TRBJ2-2|NA
ASSLMSSEF
>TRBV28|TRBJ1-1|NA
AIHRNMNTEAF
>TRBV27|TRBJ2-6|TRBD1
ASSDRGSGANVLT
>TRBV28|TRBJ2-1|NA
ASRETRNEQF
>TRBV7-9|TRBJ1-4|NA
ASSVNPRQSNEKLF
>TRBV18|TRBJ2-1|TRBD2
ASSPPVREGRNEQF
>TRBV18|TRBJ2-1|TRBD2
ASSLGLAGYNEQF
>TRBV2|TRBJ1-5|TRBD1
AGGQVNQPQH
>TRBV18|TRBJ1-4|NA
ASSPQGRGALF
>TRBV6-5|TRBJ2-7|NA
ARERSQTNYEQY
>TRBV6-2/TRBV6-3|TRBJ2-3|NA
ASSSGRGTDTQY
>TRBV5-1|TRBJ2-7|TRBD2
ASSQTSANYEQY
>TRBV11-2|TRBJ2-7|NA
ASSRERATYEQY
>TRBV21-1|TRBJ1-5|NA
AKQRDRLNQPQH
>TRBV7-9|TRBJ2-1|TRBD2
ASSPTTSGYFEQF
>TRBV12-5|TRBJ1-1|NA
ASGPRGAGVAF
>TRBV30|TRBJ1-1|NA
AWSVQEGTEAF